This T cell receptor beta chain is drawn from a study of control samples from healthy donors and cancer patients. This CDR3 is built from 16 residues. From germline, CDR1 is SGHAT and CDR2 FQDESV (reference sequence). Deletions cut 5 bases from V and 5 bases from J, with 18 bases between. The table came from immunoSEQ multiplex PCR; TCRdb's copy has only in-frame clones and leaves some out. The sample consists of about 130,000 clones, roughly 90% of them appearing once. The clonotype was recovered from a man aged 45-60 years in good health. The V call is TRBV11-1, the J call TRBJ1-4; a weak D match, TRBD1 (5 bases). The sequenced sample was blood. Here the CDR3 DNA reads TGTGCCAGCAGCCAACCACGGGGCAGTGAAAATGAAAAACTGTTTTTT. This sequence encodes CASSQPRGSENEKLFF.